Listed below are T cell receptor beta chains from one sample, sequenced in a study of blood T cell repertoires in COVID-19. TCRdb's table, derived via immunoSEQ multiplex PCR, lists solely in-frame clones and lacks some. The table lists 140,000 or so clones, more than 65% of them singletons. Sequencing input: peripheral blood. The receptors come from a man in his 60s with active or convalescent COVID-19. The CDR3 runs from the conserved cysteine through the conserved F or W. The size entry is marked missing in some rows and otherwise reads once, few, many or a size class.

v_gene,len,abundance,j_gene,CDR3aa
TRBV3-1/TRBV3-2,15,-,TRBJ1-4,CASSSTGPRLEKLFF
TRBV6-5,14,-,TRBJ2-5,CASTRSWGPETQYF
TRBV5-1,13,once,TRBJ1-1,CASSMGQGTEAFF
TRBV4-1,15,-,TRBJ2-5,CASSQNGGGQETQYF
TRBV28,14,-,TRBJ1-2,CASSFGGPNYGYTF
TRBV7-2,16,few,TRBJ2-5,CASSLEARGVQETQYF
TRBV12-3/TRBV12-4,13,few,TRBJ1-6,CASSRDRDSPLHF
TRBV4-3,14,-,TRBJ1-4,CASSSGTGAEKLFF
TRBV7-2,15,-,TRBJ2-3,CASSLIPLDTDTQYF
TRBV4-3,14,-,TRBJ2-7,CASSQDRESHEQYF
TRBV13,13,-,TRBJ1-1,CASSLDRVTEAFF
TRBV3-1/TRBV3-2,16,-,TRBJ2-6,CASKDRTISGANVLTF
TRBV6-5,14,-,TRBJ1-3,CASSQGARGNTIYF
TRBV28,13,-,TRBJ2-5,CASSLGGQETQYF
TRBV30,15,once,TRBJ2-5,CAWSAGTGYQETQYF
TRBV6-1,13,-,TRBJ2-7,CASSENNSYEQYF
TRBV4-3,13,-,TRBJ1-1,CASSQDRNTEAFF
TRBV19,15,-,TRBJ2-1,CASSPTSRGFNEQFF
TRBV15,14,-,TRBJ1-3,CATSPYLGANTIYF
TRBV7-9,15,-,TRBJ2-3,CASSLEAGFTDTQYF
TRBV2,16,-,TRBJ1-4,CASSEGSLGQGEKLFF
TRBV10-3,14,-,TRBJ2-5,CAISETTGVETQYF
TRBV6-5,13,once,TRBJ1-2,CASSSRSGYGYTF
TRBV9,11,-,TRBJ2-2,CASSRGGELFF
TRBV5-1,14,-,TRBJ2-3,CASSGGRGADTQYF
TRBV4-1,16,-,TRBJ2-1,CASSQADRVGNNEQFF
TRBV19,13,-,TRBJ1-6,CASTTGYNSPLHF
TRBV5-1,15,-,TRBJ1-1,CASSLGQGLNTEAFF
TRBV11-3,16,-,TRBJ2-5,CASSSGLAGFQETQYF
TRBV5-1,18,once,TRBJ2-1,CASRGLAGGFSAYNEQFF
TRBV5-1,16,many,TRBJ1-1,CASSLVPQGMNTEAFF
TRBV19,13,-,TRBJ1-1,CASSPDRDTEAFF
TRBV6-6,15,-,TRBJ2-1,CASSAKGVVANEQFF
TRBV7-2,12,-,TRBJ1-3,CASSFPGNTIYF
TRBV5-1,14,-,TRBJ2-1,CASSFVLAGNEQFF
TRBV18,13,once,TRBJ2-5,CASSSDSQETQYF
TRBV5-1,15,-,TRBJ2-2,CASSLGGRQIGELFF
TRBV19,15,few,TRBJ1-2,CASSRAGAINYGYTF
TRBV6-5,14,-,TRBJ1-4,CASRGRGGSEKLFF
TRBV30,13,-,TRBJ2-7,CAWSVGGQGPQYF
TRBV6-5,15,-,TRBJ1-6,CASQHRTSYNSPLHF
TRBV4-1,16,-,TRBJ2-1,CASSQLTGTGLNEQFF
TRBV24-1,14,-,TRBJ2-2,CATAGQGATGELFF
TRBV12-3/TRBV12-4,11,-,TRBJ1-2,CASSLPDGQSF
TRBV18,16,-,TRBJ2-2,CASSPTGILWAGELFF
TRBV6-5,15,-,TRBJ1-6,CASSYSRDTSSPLHF
TRBV5-1,14,-,TRBJ2-7,CASMFSQGPYEQYF
TRBV19,15,-,TRBJ1-5,CASSSTGGSNQPQHF
TRBV6-5,16,-,TRBJ1-2,CASSYVDGGLGYGYTF
TRBV5-8,15,-,TRBJ1-2,CASSIDRARRYGYTF
TRBV6-5,14,-,TRBJ1-2,CASTRTGYDYGYTF
TRBV5-1,14,-,TRBJ1-1,CASSFGGGDTEAFF
TRBV7-9,17,-,TRBJ2-3,CASSLGGGARGTDTQYF
TRBV27,13,-,TRBJ1-5,CASMTGAGQPQHF
TRBV9,14,-,TRBJ2-2,CASSVRGVTGELFF
TRBV12-3/TRBV12-4,12,-,TRBJ1-2,CASSPAALGYTF
TRBV10-3,16,few,TRBJ1-2,CAISDPGTGLGRGYTF
TRBV11-2,17,-,TRBJ1-5,CASSLEYGGRGNQPQHF
TRBV24-1,14,-,TRBJ1-2,CATSDPRTGYGYTF
TRBV6-5,15,-,TRBJ1-2,CASNDGTGVFYGYTF